Only one count was recorded for the clone carrying this T cell receptor beta chain. Its antigen is undetermined. The study ran its PCR with 60 Vbeta and 13 Jbeta primers. TCRdb keeps only in-frame clones here, not all; method: immunoSEQ multiplex PCR. In the table there are roughly 100,000 clones, around 76% of which are singletons. This entry belongs to a study of cytomegalovirus exposure and HLA in healthy donors. Germline loops: CDR1 SGHVS, CDR2 FQNEAQ. V lost 1 base to trimming and J lost 1 base, with 7 bases between them. CDR3 size: 14 residues. Broader study findings: The study listed approximately 170 cytomegalovirus-associated TCR beta chains. Presence/absence results assume similar sequencing depth per donor, which may not hold.

This receptor was obtained from a woman between 18 and 29 years old in good health and CMV-seropositive. The gene calls are TRBV7-8 and TRBJ1-1; D gene unclear. Sequencing input: PBMCs. The CDR3 protein is CASSLDEANTEAFF. Written as DNA, the CDR3 is TGTGCCAGCAGCTTAGATGAGGCGAACACTGAAGCTTTCTTT.